What follows are 9 T cell receptor beta chains derived from one specimen sequenced in a study of blood T cell repertoires in COVID-19. Sequencing was performed with immunoSEQ multiplex PCR; in TCRdb, only in-frame clones are kept and a portion is missing. The sample holds approximately 110,000 clones, more than 60% seen once. Source material: peripheral blood. These receptors were collected from a man between 65 and 85 years old with active or convalescent COVID-19.

This CDR3 is CATSSVSGYTF. CDR3 in DNA: TGTGCCACCAGTTCTGTCAGTGGCTACACCTTC. The V and J genes are TRBV24-1 and TRBJ1-2, with D unresolved. V was clipped by 6 bases and J by 7 bases, with 8 bases between them. This CDR3 is built from 11 residues. CDR1 is KGHDR, CDR2 SFDVKD, per germline.

The chain couples TRBV5-1 to TRBJ1-3, with unresolved D. Germline loops: CDR1 SGHRS, CDR2 YFSETQ. This CDR3 comprises 13 residues. V was clipped by 5 bases and J by 1 base, with 7 bases between them. The CDR3 loop is CASSPGSGNTIYF. For the CDR3, the DNA is TGCGCCAGCAGTCCGGGTTCTGGAAACACCATATATTTT.

V is TRBV30 and J is TRBJ2-1; possible D gene TRBD2, 5 bases. Trimming left V 0 bases short and J 4 bases short, with 10 bases between. The CDR3 spans 14 residues. Germline values: CDR1 GTSNPN, CDR2 SVGIG (reference sequence). The CDR3 reads CAWSVDAGYNEQFF. In DNA, the CDR3 is TGTGCCTGGAGTGTGGACGCGGGTTACAATGAGCAGTTCTTC.

This sequence joins TRBV11-2 and TRBJ2-5, with 8 bases identical to TRBD2. The CDR3 contains 19 residues. Germline trimming cut 1 base from V and 5 bases from J; bases unmatched to any gene: 18. CDR1 is SGHAT, CDR2 FQNNGV, per germline. Written as DNA, the CDR3 is TGTGCCAGCAGCTTAGCTGGACTAGCAGGATTTGTAGAGCAGGAGACCCAGTACTTC. Translated, it gives CASSLAGLAGFVEQETQYF.

The rearrangement links TRBV7-2 to TRBJ2-7, with 8 bases aligning to TRBD1. The CDR3 covers 15 residues. Unmatched junction bases numbered 11, after V lost 5 bases and J lost 5 bases. CDR1 SGHTA and CDR2 FQGNSA come from the germline V gene. The chain's CDR3 is CASSPSSGGADEQYF. CDR3 nucleotides: TGTGCCAGCAGCCCCTCATCAGGGGGCGCGGACGAGCAGTACTTC.

This chain connects TRBV4-2 to TRBJ2-7, with 9 bases identical to TRBD2. Germline V lookup: CDR1 LGHNA, CDR2 YNFKEQ. With 1 base clipped from V and 2 bases from J, the junction kept 12 bases outside the gene matches. The CDR3 is 18 residues long. CDR3 protein: CASSQAALGRGGTYEQYF. CDR3 nucleotide sequence: TGTGCCAGCAGCCAAGCCGCTTTGGGGCGGGGGGGGACCTACGAGCAGTACTTC.

V usage is TRBV18 and J usage is TRBJ2-1; D is ambiguous. Trimming cost V 3 bases and J 9 bases, with 12 bases left between them. Germline V gene lookup returns CDR1 KGHSH and CDR2 LQKENI. CDR3 length: 13 amino acids. The CDR3 bases are TGTGCCAGCTCACCGACACCTAACGGTGAGCAGTTCTTC. It yields the protein CASSPTPNGEQFF.

V gene TRBV28 combines with J gene TRBJ1-5; D not certain. V gave up 3 bases and J gave up 7 bases, with 4 bases separating them. The CDR3 sequence is 11 residues long. The germline gives CDR1 MDHEN, CDR2 SYDVKM. The CDR3 DNA follows: TGTGCCAGCAGTTTTGGCCAGCCCCAGCATTTT. Translation: CASSFGQPQHF.

This clone was seen just once. The chain is built from TRBV11-3 and TRBJ2-3; 11 bases match TRBD2. This CDR3 spans 15 amino acids. With 1 base clipped from V and 5 bases from J, the junction kept 2 bases outside the gene matches. Looked up from germline, CDR1 is SGHNT and CDR2 is YENEEA. CDR3 sequence (DNA): TGTGCCAGCAGCTTAGCTGGACTAGCGGGAGATACGCAGTATTTT. It encodes CASSLAGLAGDTQYF.